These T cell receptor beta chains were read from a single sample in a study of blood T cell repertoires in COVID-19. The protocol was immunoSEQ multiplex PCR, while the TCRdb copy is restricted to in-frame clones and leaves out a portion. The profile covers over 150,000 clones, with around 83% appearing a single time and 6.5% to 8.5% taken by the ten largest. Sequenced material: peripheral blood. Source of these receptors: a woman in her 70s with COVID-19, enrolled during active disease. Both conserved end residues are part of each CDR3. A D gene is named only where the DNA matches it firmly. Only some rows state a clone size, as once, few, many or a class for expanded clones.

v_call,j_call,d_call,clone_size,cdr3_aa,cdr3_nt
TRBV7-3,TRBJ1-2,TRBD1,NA,CASSHGTGGGYTF,TGTGCCAGCAGCCATGGGACAGGGGGCGGCTACACCTTC
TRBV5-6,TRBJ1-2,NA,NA,CASRRRVVIYGYTF,TGTGCCAGCAGGCGTCGTGTTGTGATATATGGCTACACCTTC
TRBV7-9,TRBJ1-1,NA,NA,CASSPEGGFDVAFF,TGTGCCAGCAGCCCCGAGGGAGGGTTCGACGTCGCTTTCTTT
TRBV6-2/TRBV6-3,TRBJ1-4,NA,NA,CASSYERKLFF,TGTGCCAGCAGTTACGAACGGAAACTGTTTTTT
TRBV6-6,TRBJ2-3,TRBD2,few,CASEGAGGRDTQYF,TGTGCCAGCGAGGGAGCGGGAGGCAGAGATACGCAGTATTTT
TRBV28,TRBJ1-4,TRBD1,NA,CASSTGGVGQLFF,TGTGCCAGCAGTACAGGGGGAGTCGGACAACTGTTTTTT
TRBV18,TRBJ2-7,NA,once,CASSLTGSKDEQYF,TGTGCCAGCTCACTAACAGGGTCTAAGGACGAGCAGTACTTC
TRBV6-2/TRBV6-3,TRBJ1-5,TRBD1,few,CASSYKRNRGLLGNQPQHF,TGTGCCAGCAGTTACAAAAGGAACAGGGGGCTTTTAGGCAATCAGCCCCAGCATTTT
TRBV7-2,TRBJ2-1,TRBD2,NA,CASSLLPSGTSGRNEQFF,TGTGCCAGCAGCTTGTTACCCTCCGGGACTAGCGGGAGGAATGAGCAGTTCTTC
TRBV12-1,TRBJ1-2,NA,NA,CAGLHWGAGNYGYTF,NA
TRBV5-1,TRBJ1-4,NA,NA,CASSLGAGNEKLFF,TGCGCCAGCAGCTTGGGCGCCGGGAATGAAAAACTGTTTTTT
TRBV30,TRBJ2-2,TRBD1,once,CAWTYGTGYGGELFF,TGTGCCTGGACTTACGGGACAGGGTACGGCGGGGAGCTGTTTTTT
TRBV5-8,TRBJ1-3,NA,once,CASSLNRGNTIYF,TGTGCCAGCAGCTTGAACAGAGGAAACACCATATATTTT
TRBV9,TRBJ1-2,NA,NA,CASSREVALYSYTF,TGTGCCAGCAGCAGAGAGGTAGCCCTCTATTCCTACACCTTC
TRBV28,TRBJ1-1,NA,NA,CASVNRGNTEAFF,TGTGCCAGCGTGAACCGGGGGAACACTGAAGCTTTCTTT
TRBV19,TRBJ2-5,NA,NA,CASRLSGKETQYF,TGTGCCAGTAGACTTAGCGGAAAAGAGACCCAGTACTTC
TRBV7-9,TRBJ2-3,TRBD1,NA,CASSFLTRQGRDTQYF,TGTGCCAGCAGCTTTCTCACTCGACAGGGGAGGGATACGCAGTATTTT
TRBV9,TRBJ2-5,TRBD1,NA,CASSVKSSGTGATKGETQYF,TGTGCCAGCAGCGTCAAAAGCTCCGGGACAGGGGCGACGAAAGGAGAGACCCAGTACTTC
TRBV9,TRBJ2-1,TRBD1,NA,CASSVSLEGGGEQFF,TGTGCCAGCAGCGTCTCCCTAGAAGGGGGCGGTGAGCAGTTCTTC
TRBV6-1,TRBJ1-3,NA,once,CASSEAAPAPGNTIYF,TGTGCCAGCAGTGAAGCGGCCCCCGCCCCTGGAAACACCATATATTTT
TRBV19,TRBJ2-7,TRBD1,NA,CASSHNRDRSYEQYF,TGTGCCAGTAGTCATAACAGGGACAGGTCCTACGAGCAGTACTTC
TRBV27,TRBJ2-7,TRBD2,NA,CASSWTSGHSYEQYF,TGTGCCAGCAGCTGGACTAGCGGGCATTCCTACGAGCAGTACTTC
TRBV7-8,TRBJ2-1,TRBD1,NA,CASSLAYGTGSLNEQFF,TGTGCCAGCAGCTTAGCGTACGGGACAGGGTCCCTCAATGAGCAGTTCTTC
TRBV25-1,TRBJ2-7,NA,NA,CASTEGAREQYF,TGTGCCAGCACTGAAGGGGCGCGGGAGCAGTACTTC
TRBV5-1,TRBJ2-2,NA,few,CASSLSTGMNTGELFF,TGCGCCAGCAGCTTATCCACAGGGATGAACACCGGGGAGCTGTTTTTT
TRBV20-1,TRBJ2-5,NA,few,CSASGSQETQYF,TGCAGTGCTAGTGGTAGCCAAGAGACCCAGTACTTC
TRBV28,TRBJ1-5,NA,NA,CASSFSLDQPQHF,TGTGCCAGCAGTTTTTCTCTCGATCAGCCCCAGCATTTT
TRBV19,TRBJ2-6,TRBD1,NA,CASSIFGDRVGANVLTF,TGTGCCAGTAGTATCTTCGGAGACAGGGTGGGGGCCAACGTCCTGACTTTC
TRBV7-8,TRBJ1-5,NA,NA,CASSLGQVGQPQHF,TGTGCCAGCAGCTTAGGGCAGGTGGGTCAGCCCCAGCATTTT
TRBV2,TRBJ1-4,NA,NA,CASSEQGYAKRLFF,TGTGCCAGCAGCGAACAGGGATACGCCAAGCGACTGTTTTTT
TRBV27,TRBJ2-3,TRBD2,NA,CASSLAVAGGPSTQYF,TGTGCCAGCAGTTTAGCCGTAGCGGGCGGCCCCAGTACGCAGTATTTT
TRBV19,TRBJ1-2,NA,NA,CASTRQGGAANYGYTF,TGTGCCAGTACCCGTCAAGGTGGGGCAGCTAACTATGGCTACACCTTC
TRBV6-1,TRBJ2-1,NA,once,CASSEYYNEQFF,TGTGCCAGCAGTGAGTATTACAATGAGCAGTTCTTC
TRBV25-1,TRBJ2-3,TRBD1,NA,CASSPQGARYTQYF,TGTGCCAGCAGCCCCCAGGGGGCAAGATATACGCAGTATTTT
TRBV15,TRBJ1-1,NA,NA,CATSRGRGSTEAFF,TGTGCCACCAGCAGAGGGAGAGGTAGCACTGAAGCTTTCTTT
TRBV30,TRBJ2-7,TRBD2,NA,CAWSAGLAVSYEQYF,TGTGCCTGGAGTGCAGGACTAGCGGTCTCCTACGAGCAGTACTTC
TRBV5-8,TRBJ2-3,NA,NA,CASSVTGRPGTDTQYF,TGTGCCAGCAGCGTGACAGGGAGGCCAGGCACAGATACGCAGTATTTT
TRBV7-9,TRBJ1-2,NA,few,CASSGLRTAYGYTF,TGTGCCAGCAGCGGTTTGAGGACAGCCTATGGCTACACCTTC
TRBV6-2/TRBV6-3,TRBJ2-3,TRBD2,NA,CASSYGEREGLLF,TGTGCCAGCAGTTATGGGGAGCGGGAGGGCCTGTTATTT
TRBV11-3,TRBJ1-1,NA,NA,CASSLNRLNTEAFF,TGTGCCAGCAGCTTAAACCGACTTAACACTGAAGCTTTCTTT
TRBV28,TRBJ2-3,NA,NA,CASSLAHTDTQYF,TGTGCCAGCAGTTTGGCCCACACAGATACGCAGTATTTT
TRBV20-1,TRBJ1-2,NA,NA,CSASTGDTYGYTF,TGCAGTGCTAGTACCGGGGATACCTATGGCTACACCTTC
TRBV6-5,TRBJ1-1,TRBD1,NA,CASSYYDRAVAFF,TGTGCCAGCAGTTATTACGACAGGGCAGTGGCTTTCTTT
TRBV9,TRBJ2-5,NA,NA,CASSTGMEETQYF,TGTGCCAGCTCCACAGGGATGGAAGAGACCCAGTACTTC
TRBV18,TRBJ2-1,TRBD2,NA,CASSPPAGVLYNEQFF,TGTGCCAGCTCACCACCGGCGGGAGTCCTCTACAATGAGCAGTTCTTC